The clone carrying this TCR beta chain was counted a few times. The germline gives CDR1 SGHDN, CDR2 FVKESK. After removal of 5 bases from V and 3 bases from J, the junction contained 16 bases not matched to a gene. The CDR3 contains 19 residues. The data stem from a study of early T cells in non-severe SARS-CoV-2 infection. In the library, individual cDNA molecules carried attached unique molecular identifiers. TCRdb re-analysed the 5' RACE reads in MiXCR, keeping a single row per CDR3 protein. This repertoire shows tens of thousands of distinct CDR3 sequences, under 15% found once; its top ten account for less than 7%.

The receptor was derived from an adult who was a healthcare worker with PCR-confirmed SARS-CoV-2 infection or an uninfected control (not recorded which). Sequenced sample: whole blood. This chain uses TRBV14 with TRBJ2-6; the match to TRBD1 covers 7 bases. CDR3 nucleotides: TGTGCCAGCAGCGGACGCGATCCCAGGGGGTTCGGTGGGGCCAACGTCCTGACTTTC. It translates to CASSGRDPRGFGGANVLTF. Full variable domain (rest looked up from reference TRBV14 and TRBJ2-6): EAGVTQFPSHSVIEKGQTVTLRCDPISGHDNLYWYRRVMGKEIKFLLHFVKESKQDESGMPNNRFLAERTGGTYSTLKVQPAELEDSGVYFCASSGRDPRGFGGANVLTFGAGSRLTVL.